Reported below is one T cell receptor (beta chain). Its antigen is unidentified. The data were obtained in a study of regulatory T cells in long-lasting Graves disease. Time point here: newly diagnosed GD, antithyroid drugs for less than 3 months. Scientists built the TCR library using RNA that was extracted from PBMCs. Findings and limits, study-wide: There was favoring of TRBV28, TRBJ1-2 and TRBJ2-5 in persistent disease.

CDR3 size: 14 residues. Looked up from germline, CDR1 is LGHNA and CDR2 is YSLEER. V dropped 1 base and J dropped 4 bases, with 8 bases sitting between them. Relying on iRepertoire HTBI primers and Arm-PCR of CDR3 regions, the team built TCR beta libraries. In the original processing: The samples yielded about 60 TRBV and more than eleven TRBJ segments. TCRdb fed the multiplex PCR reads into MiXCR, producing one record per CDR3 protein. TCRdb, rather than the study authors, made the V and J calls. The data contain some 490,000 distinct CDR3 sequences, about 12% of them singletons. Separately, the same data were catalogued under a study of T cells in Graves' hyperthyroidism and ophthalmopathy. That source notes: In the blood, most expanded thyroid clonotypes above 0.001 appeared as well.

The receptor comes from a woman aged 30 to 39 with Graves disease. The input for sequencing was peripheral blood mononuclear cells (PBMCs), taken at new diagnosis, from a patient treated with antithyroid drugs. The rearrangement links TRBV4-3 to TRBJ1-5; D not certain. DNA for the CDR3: TGCGCCAGCAGCCAAGCCCTAGGGAATCAGCCCCAGCATTTT. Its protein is CASSQALGNQPQHF.